These 30 T cell receptor beta chains were sequenced from one sample in a study of graft-versus-host responses after intestinal transplantation. No cognate antigen is known for these TCRs. Generated by immunoSEQ multiplex PCR, the TCRdb table keeps only in-frame clones and is missing some. The table shows about 85,000 clones, with 80% to 85% occurring only once. The specimen was unstimulated CD8+ T cells sorted from spleen or lymph node cells, collected before intestinal transplant. These receptors were obtained from a human donor who received an intestinal transplant.

The chain employs TRBV7-6 and TRBJ1-6; 8 positions match TRBD1. Germline V gene lookup returns CDR1 SGHVS and CDR2 FNYEAQ. The CDR3 is 16 amino acids. J lost 5 bases, V lost 5 bases, and 8 bases had no gene match. CDR3 DNA sequence: TGTGCCAGCAGCCCACTCGGACAGGGAAATAATTCACCCCTCCACTTT. It translates to CASSPLGQGNNSPLHF.

This clone was seen a single time. This chain links TRBV2 with TRBJ2-7, with D possibly called TRBD1 or TRBD2 (5 bases each). CDR3 length equals 12 residues. V was cut by 6 bases and J by 1 base, with 7 bases left in between. Germline CDR1 SNHLY, CDR2 FYNNEI. The DNA for the CDR3 is TGTGCCAGCAGAGGGGAGTCCTACGAGCAGTACTTC. It encodes CASRGESYEQYF.

V is TRBV7-2 and J is TRBJ2-7, with TRBD2 matching 7 bases. The CDR3 has 16 amino acids. Trimming cost V 1 base and J 0 bases; bases outside gene matches: 6. Germline values: CDR1 SGHTA, CDR2 FQGNSA. CDR3 coding DNA: TGTGCCAGCAGCTTAGACCCACGGGACTACTCCTACGAGCAGTACTTC. Translating gives CASSLDPRDYSYEQYF.

This clone was seen just once. This sequence joins TRBV10-3 and TRBJ2-1, with D possibly matching TRBD2 (6 bases). Trimming cost V 8 bases and J 7 bases, with 12 bases left between them. CDR1 is ENHRY, CDR2 SYGVKD, per germline. The CDR3 extends over 12 amino acids. CDR3 nucleotides: TGTGCCATCGAGGAAAGCGGGAATGAGCAGTTCTTC. It encodes CAIEESGNEQFF.

This chain links TRBV6-6 with TRBJ2-1, with D possibly TRBD2 on 6 matching bases. Per germline, CDR1 MNHNY and CDR2 SVGAGI (reference sequence). There are 16 residues in the CDR3. V lost 5 bases and J 2 bases, leaving 16 bases between the germline ends. The DNA of the CDR3 is TGTGCCAGCAGTCCCGAGCGGGTTCCCCCCTACAATGAGCAGTTCTTC. This gives the protein CASSPERVPPYNEQFF.

The chain combines TRBV5-4 with TRBJ1-1; TRBD1 might be the D (5 bases). The ends were cut back, 4 bases at V and 4 bases at J, with 17 bases in the middle. CDR3 length equals 15 residues. Germline loops: CDR1 SGHNT, CDR2 YYREEE (reference sequence). The CDR3 spells CASSGGTGGSTEAFF. The CDR3 bases are TGTGCCAGCAGCGGCGGGACCGGAGGGAGCACTGAAGCTTTCTTT.

This chain connects TRBV6-1 to TRBJ2-7; 7 bases agree with TRBD1. Germline V CDR1 and CDR2: MNHNS, SASEGT. V trimming: 3 bases; J trimming: 7 bases; junction bases outside the gene matches: 6. CDR3 size: 13 residues. The CDR3 region has the DNA TGTGCCAGCAGTGAGACAGGGCTTGGGGAGCAGTACTTC. Its translation: CASSETGLGEQYF.

This clone came up a few times. CDR3 bases: TGTGCCAGCAGTCCGGGCGAAATGGGGATGGTTCAGTACTTC. The encoded protein is CASSPGEMGMVQYF. The chain couples TRBV27 to TRBJ2-4; D gene ambiguous. The V end lost 5 bases, the J end lost 11 bases, and 19 bases lay between the germline ends. Germline lookup yields CDR1 MNHEY and CDR2 SMNVEV (reference sequence). This CDR3 is 14 amino acids long.

The chain employs TRBV27 and TRBJ2-7; D remains ambiguous. The ends were cut back, 5 bases at V and 4 bases at J, with 18 bases in the middle. Germline values: CDR1 MNHEY, CDR2 SMNVEV (reference sequence). There are 15 residues in the CDR3. In DNA form, the CDR3 reads TGTGCCAGCAGTCTGACCCGTCCGTCCGTTTACGAGCAGTACTTC. Translating it yields CASSLTRPSVYEQYF.

J is TRBJ2-7 and V is TRBV6-5, with TRBD2 matching 8 bases. This CDR3 has 15 residues. The V segment lost 6 bases and the J segment 4 bases; nucleotides outside the gene matches: 11. Germline V gives CDR1 MNHEY, CDR2 SVGAGI. Written as DNA, the CDR3 is TGTGCCAGCAGAAACCCCGTTAGCGGGATATACGAGCAGTACTTC. This translates into CASRNPVSGIYEQYF.

This CDR3 is CASSLLPDRVDTGELFF. In DNA form, the CDR3 reads TGTGCCAGCAGTTTATTACCGGACAGGGTGGACACCGGGGAGCTGTTTTTT. The chain has TRBV28 and TRBJ2-2; 8 positions match TRBD1. Germline V CDR1 and CDR2: MDHEN, SYDVKM. This CDR3 has 17 amino acids. Trimming at V came to 1 base and at J to 3 bases, leaving 7 bases not matched to a gene. The entire variable domain, with the rest obtained from reference TRBV28 and TRBJ2-2, is as follows: DVKVTQSSRYLVKRTGEKVFLECVQDMDHENMFWYRQDPGLGLRLIYFSYDVKMKEKGDIPEGYSVSREKKERFSLILESASTNQTSMYLCASSLLPDRVDTGELFFGEGSRLTVL.

The chain has TRBV4-2 and TRBJ2-5; a weak D match, TRBD2 (6 bases). Trimming shortened V by 4 bases and J by 0 bases, and 12 bases separated the two germline ends. Germline V gene lookup returns CDR1 LGHNA and CDR2 YNFKEQ. The CDR3 is 15 amino acids. The CDR3 coding sequence is TGTGCCAGCAGCCCACACCGGGACTACCAAGAGACCCAGTACTTC. It translates to CASSPHRDYQETQYF.

V usage is TRBV7-2 and J usage is TRBJ2-5, with D uncertain. Per germline, CDR1 SGHTA and CDR2 FQGNSA. Trimming stripped 1 base from V and 5 bases from J, with 5 bases between. This CDR3 region has 12 residues. CDR3 loop: CASSLVTETQYF. The CDR3 bases are TGTGCCAGCAGCTTAGTAACGGAGACCCAGTACTTC.

V and J are TRBV5-6 and TRBJ1-6, with D possibly being TRBD1 (5 bases). V shed 3 bases and J shed 2 bases, with 15 bases lying between them. The CDR3 has 17 amino acids. Germline V lookup: CDR1 SGHDT, CDR2 YYEEEE. The CDR3 sequence is CASSSEAGVTYNSPLHF. The CDR3 DNA follows: TGTGCCAGCAGCTCCGAGGCGGGGGTAACCTATAATTCACCCCTCCACTTT.

The chain couples TRBV7-6 to TRBJ2-5; 15 positions agree with TRBD2. Trimming cost V 3 bases and J 4 bases; bases outside gene matches: 6. This CDR3 spans 17 amino acids. CDR1 and CDR2 from the germline V gene are SGHVS and FNYEAQ. The CDR3 region has the DNA TGTGCCAGCAGCTTCCCGGGACTAGCGGGAGGCCCAGAGACCCAGTACTTC. Encoded protein: CASSFPGLAGGPETQYF.

The J gene is TRBJ1-1, the V gene TRBV5-1; a weak D match, TRBD1 (5 bases). The germline gives CDR1 SGHRS, CDR2 YFSETQ. This CDR3 region has 18 residues. V was cut by 1 base and J by 7 bases, with 26 bases left in between. This CDR3 reads CASSLLRGWILNGGEAFF. CDR3 coding DNA: TGCGCCAGCAGCTTGTTACGGGGTTGGATTTTAAACGGGGGTGAAGCTTTCTTT.

This clone has more than one count but fewer than ten. The chain combines TRBV9 with TRBJ2-5; 7 bases agree with TRBD2. V shed 0 bases and J 0 bases; nucleotides not matched to a gene: 5. The CDR3 totals 16 residues. The germline V gene has CDR1 SGDLS and CDR2 YYNGEE. CDR3 region: CASSVEASGNQETQYF. The DNA for the CDR3 is TGTGCCAGCAGCGTAGAGGCTAGCGGCAACCAAGAGACCCAGTACTTC.

The chain recombines TRBV29-1 with TRBJ2-1, with D possibly TRBD1 on 5 matching bases. Germline V CDR1 and CDR2: SQVTM, ANQGSEA. Trimming cost V 2 bases and J 3 bases, with 17 bases left between them. This CDR3 contains 16 residues. The CDR3 reads CSVEYGRDSDYNEQFF. The CDR3 coding sequence is TGCAGCGTTGAATATGGCCGTGACAGCGACTACAATGAGCAGTTCTTC.

The chain is built from TRBV10-1 and TRBJ2-7; TRBD2 might be the D (7 bases). Germline CDR1 and CDR2: WNHNN and SYGVQD (reference sequence). The CDR3 sequence is 14 residues long. Trimming shortened V by 0 bases and J by 5 bases, and 11 bases separated the two germline ends. CDR3: CASSESGGANEQYF. CDR3 bases: TGCGCCAGCAGTGAGTCAGGGGGGGCCAACGAGCAGTACTTC.

The chain uses TRBV5-4 and TRBJ2-1, with a tentative D call TRBD2 (7 bases). The CDR3 has 15 amino acids. V was clipped by 2 bases and J by 5 bases, with 14 bases between them. Germline CDR1 reads SGHNT; CDR2 reads YYREEE (reference sequence). The CDR3 nucleotides are TGTGCCAGCAGCTTACTCGCGGGGGCCGACAATGAGCAGTTCTTC. Translated: CASSLLAGADNEQFF.

In this sample, this clone turned up a few times. The V call is TRBV28, the J call TRBJ2-5; TRBD1 matches 9 bases. The CDR3 is 19 residues long. J gave up 1 base and V 3 bases, and 15 bases lay outside the gene matches. CDR1 and CDR2 (germline): MDHEN, SYDVKM. Here the CDR3 DNA reads TGTGCCAGCAGTTTTGTGAGACAGGGGGGGGTCCAGGTCCAAGAGACCCAGTACTTC. Amino acids: CASSFVRQGGVQVQETQYF.

This clone has just one count. V and J are TRBV5-6 and TRBJ1-2; 9 bases are a match to TRBD1. Per germline, CDR1 SGHDT and CDR2 YYEEEE. There are 16 residues in the CDR3. V dropped 0 bases and J dropped 4; count of bases not matched to a gene: 7. The CDR3 coding sequence is TGTGCCAGCAGCTTGGTGGGGACAGGGAGGTTCTATGGCTACACCTTC. This encodes CASSLVGTGRFYGYTF.

V and J are TRBV4-1 and TRBJ1-2; D gene ambiguous. V shed 1 base and J shed 7 bases, with 7 bases lying between them. The CDR3 runs 12 residues. Germline-derived CDR1 and CDR2 are MGHRA and YSYEKL. The DNA for the CDR3 is TGCGCCAGCAGCCAAGTCGGGTTTGGCTACACCTTC. As protein: CASSQVGFGYTF.

A single count supports this clone. At one end the junction does not follow the germline gene, possibly because of a read error. CDR3 in DNA: TGCACCAGCAGCATCTCCAGGACAGGGATAACAGATACGCAGTATTTT. Translated: CTSSISRTGITDTQYF. The chain joins TRBV5-1 to TRBJ2-3, with 8 nucleotides matching TRBD1. Germline lookup yields CDR1 SGHRS and CDR2 YFSETQ. The CDR3 contains 16 residues.

In this sample, this clone turned up a few times. The chain is built from TRBV6-5 and TRBJ1-2, with 12 positions matching TRBD1. J gave up 8 bases and V 8 bases, and 12 bases lay outside the gene matches. The CDR3 is made up of 15 amino acids. CDR1 MNHEY and CDR2 SVGAGI come from the germline V gene. The CDR3 reads CASGPGGQGAQGYTF. The CDR3 bases are TGTGCCAGCGGCCCCGGGGGACAGGGGGCGCAAGGCTACACCTTC.

The chain uses TRBV30 and TRBJ2-3; TRBD2 matches 10 bases. In germline, CDR1 is GTSNPN, CDR2 SVGIG (reference sequence). V was pared by 5 bases and J by 6 bases, with 8 bases of the junction left unmatched. The CDR3 sequence is 14 residues long. Here the CDR3 DNA reads TGTGCCTGGCGTCGGCTAGCGGGAGTTGATACGCAGTATTTT. Its protein product is CAWRRLAGVDTQYF. The full variable domain, its missing parts supplied by reference TRBV30 and TRBJ2-3, is SQTIHQWPATLVQPVGSPLSLECTVEGTSNPNLYWYRQAAGRGLQLLFYSVGIGQISSEVPQNLSASRPQDRQFILSSKKLLLSDSGFYLCAWRRLAGVDTQYFGPGTRLTVL.

V gene TRBV6-4 combines with J gene TRBJ2-3; 9 bases are shared with TRBD2. V trimming: 3 bases; J trimming: 2 bases; junction bases outside the gene matches: 3. The CDR3 runs to 15 residues. The V gene's germline CDR1 is MRHNA and CDR2 SNTAGT. The CDR3 bases are TGTGCCAGCAGTGAATTAGCGGGGGCCACAGATACGCAGTATTTT. This codes for CASSELAGATDTQYF.

The chain links TRBV27 to TRBJ2-7, with 10 bases that match TRBD2. The CDR3 consists of 14 residues. J gave up 7 bases and V 4 bases, and 7 bases lay outside the gene matches. Looked up from germline, CDR1 is MNHEY and CDR2 is SMNVEV (reference sequence). The chain's CDR3 is CASSWTSGTGEQYF. DNA for the CDR3: TGTGCCAGCAGTTGGACTAGCGGAACGGGAGAGCAGTACTTC.

The gene calls are TRBV9 and TRBJ2-1; maybe TRBD1 (6 bases). Trimming left V 1 base short and J 1 base short, with 15 bases between. This CDR3 spans 17 amino acids. The germline V gene has CDR1 SGDLS and CDR2 YYNGEE. This chain's CDR3 is CASSVSLKGDSYNEQFF. DNA of the CDR3: TGTGCCAGCAGCGTAAGTTTAAAGGGGGATTCCTACAATGAGCAGTTCTTC.

CDR3 coding DNA: TGTGCCAGCAGTCACGACCTATACAATGAGCAGTTCTTC. It translates to CASSHDLYNEQFF. The chain has TRBV27 and TRBJ2-1; no clear D. The length of the CDR3 is 13 residues. Per germline, CDR1 MNHEY and CDR2 SMNVEV (reference sequence). Trimming left V 5 bases short and J 4 bases short, with 9 bases between.